This record concerns one T cell receptor beta chain sequence. Methods used by the authors: Quantification of nucleated cells was approximated via reference gene primer amplification. Sequencing was performed with immunoSEQ multiplex PCR; in TCRdb, only in-frame clones are kept and a portion is missing. That table supplies the V and J calls and clone size; D and trimming were determined from the DNA. The data contain 300,000 to 350,000 clones, approximately 82% of them singletons. The record originates from a study of blood T cell repertoires in COVID-19. Study-level information: Specimens from acute and convalescent COVID-19 originated in the United States, Italy and Spain. T cells, B-cell-depleted T cells, or PBMCs supplied cDNA or gDNA.

V lost 5 bases to trimming and J lost 10 bases; unmatched junction nucleotides: 5. The CDR3 extends over 12 amino acids. Germline CDR1 reads MNHEY; CDR2 reads SMNVEV (reference sequence). Specimen: peripheral blood. The chain employs TRBV27 and TRBJ1-1; 9 positions agree with TRBD1. This TCR derives from a man aged 30 to 39 with active or convalescent COVID-19. CDR3: CASSLTGGAAFF. For the CDR3, the DNA is TGTGCCAGCAGTCTTACAGGGGGCGCAGCTTTCTTT.